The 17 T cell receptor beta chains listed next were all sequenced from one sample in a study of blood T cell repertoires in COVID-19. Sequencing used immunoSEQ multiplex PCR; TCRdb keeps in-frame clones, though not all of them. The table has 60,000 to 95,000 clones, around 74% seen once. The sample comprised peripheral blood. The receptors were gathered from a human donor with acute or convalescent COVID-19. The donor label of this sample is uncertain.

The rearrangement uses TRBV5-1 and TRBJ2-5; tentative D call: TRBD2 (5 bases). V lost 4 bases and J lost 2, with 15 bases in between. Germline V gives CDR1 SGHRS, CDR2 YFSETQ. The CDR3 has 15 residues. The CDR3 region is CASSPAGVGQETQYF. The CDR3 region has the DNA TGCGCCAGCAGCCCTGCCGGGGTTGGTCAAGAGACCCAGTACTTC.

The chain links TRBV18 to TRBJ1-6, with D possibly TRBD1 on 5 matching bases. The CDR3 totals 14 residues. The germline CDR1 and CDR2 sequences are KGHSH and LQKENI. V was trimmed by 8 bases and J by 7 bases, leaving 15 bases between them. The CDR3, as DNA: TGTGCCAGCCGCACGTTGGGACTAAATTCACCCCTCCACTTT. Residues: CASRTLGLNSPLHF.

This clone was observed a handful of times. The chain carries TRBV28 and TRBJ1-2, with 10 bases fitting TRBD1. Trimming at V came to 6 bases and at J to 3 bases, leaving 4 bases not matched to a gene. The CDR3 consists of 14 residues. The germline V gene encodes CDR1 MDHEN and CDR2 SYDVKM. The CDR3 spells CASRRTGGDYGYTF. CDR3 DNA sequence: TGTGCCAGCAGGCGGACAGGGGGGGACTATGGCTACACCTTC.

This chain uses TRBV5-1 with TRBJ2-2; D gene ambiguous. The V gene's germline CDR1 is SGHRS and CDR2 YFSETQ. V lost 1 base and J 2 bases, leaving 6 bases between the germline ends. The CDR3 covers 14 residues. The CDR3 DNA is TGCGCCAGCAGCTTGATGGCCAACACCGGGGAGCTGTTTTTT. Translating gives CASSLMANTGELFF. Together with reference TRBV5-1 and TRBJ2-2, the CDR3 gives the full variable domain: KAGVTQTPRYLIKTRGQQVTLSCSPISGHRSVSWYQQTPGQGLQFLFEYFSETQRNKGNFPGRFSGRQFSNSRSEMNVSTLELGDSALYLCASSLMANTGELFFGEGSRLTVL.

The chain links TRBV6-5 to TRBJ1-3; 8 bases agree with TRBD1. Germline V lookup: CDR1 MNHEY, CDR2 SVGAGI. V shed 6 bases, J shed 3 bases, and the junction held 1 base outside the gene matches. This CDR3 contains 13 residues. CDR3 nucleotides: TGTGCCAGCAGACAGGGGGTTGGAAACACCATATATTTT. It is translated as CASRQGVGNTIYF.

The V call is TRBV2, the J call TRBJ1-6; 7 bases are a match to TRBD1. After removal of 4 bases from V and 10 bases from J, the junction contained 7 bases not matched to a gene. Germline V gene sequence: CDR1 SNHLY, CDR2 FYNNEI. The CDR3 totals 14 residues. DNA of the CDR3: TGTGCCAGCAGTGCCGGGACAGCAAACTCACCCCTCCACTTT. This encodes CASSAGTANSPLHF.

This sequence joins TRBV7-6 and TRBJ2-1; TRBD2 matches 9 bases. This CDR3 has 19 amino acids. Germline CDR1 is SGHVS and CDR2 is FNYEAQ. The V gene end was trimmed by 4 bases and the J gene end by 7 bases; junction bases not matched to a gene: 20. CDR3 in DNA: TGTGCCAGCAGCTCCCTACCCGCCGTGGGTAGCGGGAGTGTGAATGAGCAGTTCTTC. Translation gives CASSSLPAVGSGSVNEQFF.

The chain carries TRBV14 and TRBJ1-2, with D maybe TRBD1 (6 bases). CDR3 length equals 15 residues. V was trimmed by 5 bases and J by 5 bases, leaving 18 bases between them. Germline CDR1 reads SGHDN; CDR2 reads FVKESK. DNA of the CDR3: TGTGCCAGCAGCGTTTCCGGGACAACCAATTATGGCTACACCTTC. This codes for CASSVSGTTNYGYTF. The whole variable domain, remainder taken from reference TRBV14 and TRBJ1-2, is EAGVTQFPSHSVIEKGQTVTLRCDPISGHDNLYWYRRVMGKEIKFLLHFVKESKQDESGMPNNRFLAERTGGTYSTLKVQPAELEDSGVYFCASSVSGTTNYGYTFGSGTRLTVV.

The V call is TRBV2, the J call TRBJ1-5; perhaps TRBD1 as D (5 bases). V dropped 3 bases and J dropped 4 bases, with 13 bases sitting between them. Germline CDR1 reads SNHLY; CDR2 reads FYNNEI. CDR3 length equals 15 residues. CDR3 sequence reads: CASSEAKGVNQPQHF. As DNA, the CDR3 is TGTGCCAGCAGTGAGGCTAAAGGGGTAAATCAGCCCCAGCATTTT.

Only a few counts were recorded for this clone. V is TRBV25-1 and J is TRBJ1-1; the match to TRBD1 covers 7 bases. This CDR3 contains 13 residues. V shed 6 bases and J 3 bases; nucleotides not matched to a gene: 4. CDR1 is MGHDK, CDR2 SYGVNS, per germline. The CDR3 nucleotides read TGTGCCAGCAGGAGGGGGCGGGACACTGAAGCTTTCTTT. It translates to CASRRGRDTEAFF.

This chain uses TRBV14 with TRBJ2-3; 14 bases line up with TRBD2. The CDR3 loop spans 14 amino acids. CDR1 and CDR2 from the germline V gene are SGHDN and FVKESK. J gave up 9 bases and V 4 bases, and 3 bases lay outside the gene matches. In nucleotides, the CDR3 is TGTGCCAGCAGCCGGACTAGCGGGGGGTTCACGCAGTATTTT. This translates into CASSRTSGGFTQYF.

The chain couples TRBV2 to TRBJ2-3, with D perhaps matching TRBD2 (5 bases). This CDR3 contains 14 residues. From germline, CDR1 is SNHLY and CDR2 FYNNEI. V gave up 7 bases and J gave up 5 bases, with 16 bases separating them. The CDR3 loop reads CASKAGPGRDTQYF. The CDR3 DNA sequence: TGTGCCAGCAAGGCGGGTCCTGGCAGAGATACGCAGTATTTT.

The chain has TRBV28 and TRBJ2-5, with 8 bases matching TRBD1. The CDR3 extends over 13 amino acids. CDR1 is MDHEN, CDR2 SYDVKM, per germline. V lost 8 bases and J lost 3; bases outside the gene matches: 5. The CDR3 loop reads CASGQGREETQYF. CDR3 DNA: TGTGCCAGCGGACAGGGCAGGGAAGAGACCCAGTACTTC.

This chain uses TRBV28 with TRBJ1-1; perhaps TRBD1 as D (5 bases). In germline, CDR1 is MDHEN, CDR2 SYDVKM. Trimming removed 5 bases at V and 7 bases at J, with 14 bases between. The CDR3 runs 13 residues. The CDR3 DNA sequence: TGTGCCAGCAGTCCCTGGGGCCCTGGTGAAGCTTTCTTT. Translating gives CASSPWGPGEAFF.

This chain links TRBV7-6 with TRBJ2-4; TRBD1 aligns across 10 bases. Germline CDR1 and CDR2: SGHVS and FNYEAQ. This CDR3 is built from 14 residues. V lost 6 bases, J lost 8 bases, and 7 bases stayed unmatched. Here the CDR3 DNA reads TGTGCCAGCAGTCCGACAGGGGGCAATGACATTCAGTACTTC. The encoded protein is CASSPTGGNDIQYF.

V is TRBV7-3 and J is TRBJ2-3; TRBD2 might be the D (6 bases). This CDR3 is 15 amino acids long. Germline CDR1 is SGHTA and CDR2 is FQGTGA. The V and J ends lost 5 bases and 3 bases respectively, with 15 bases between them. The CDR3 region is CASSRYSGTTDTQYF. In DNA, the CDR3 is TGTGCCAGCAGCCGATATAGCGGCACAACAGATACGCAGTATTTT. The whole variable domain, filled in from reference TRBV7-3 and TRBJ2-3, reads GAGVSQTPSNKVTEKGKYVELRCDPISGHTALYWYRQSLGQGPEFLIYFQGTGAADDSGLPNDRFFAVRPEGSVSTLKIQRTERGDSAVYLCASSRYSGTTDTQYFGPGTRLTVL.

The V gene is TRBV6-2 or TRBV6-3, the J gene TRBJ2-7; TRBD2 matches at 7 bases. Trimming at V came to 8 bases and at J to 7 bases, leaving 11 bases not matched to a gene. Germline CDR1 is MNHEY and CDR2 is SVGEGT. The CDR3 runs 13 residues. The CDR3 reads CASGLWRGSEQYV. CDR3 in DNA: TGTGCCAGCGGCCTTTGGCGGGGGAGTGAGCAGTACGTC.